This T cell receptor beta chain was obtained from a study of cytomegalovirus exposure and HLA in healthy donors. Researchers ran the PCR with 60 Vbeta and 13 Jbeta primers. Clones were read by immunoSEQ multiplex PCR, and TCRdb kept only the in-frame ones, dropping some. The data show 150,000 to 170,000 clones, with roughly 79% seen just once and over 2.5% held by the top ten. V lost 3 bases and J lost 4, with 19 bases in between. Germline lookup yields CDR1 SGHRS and CDR2 YFSETQ. This CDR3 is built from 16 residues. Study-wide points: In a later analysis, the majority of CMV-associated beta chains seemingly showed HLA restriction. High specificity and sensitivity for cytomegalovirus status were reported for the classifier.

These donors, healthy bone marrow donors, were studied. On this clone itself: Its antigen is currently unknown.

The chain combines TRBV5-1 with TRBJ1-2; D might be TRBD1 (6 bases). Sequenced sample: PBMCs. This sequence was found in a man between 18 and 29 years old in good health and CMV-seronegative. The CDR3 loop is CASSYQGGQGSYGYTF. The CDR3, as DNA: TGCGCCAGCAGCTACCAAGGGGGTCAGGGGAGCTATGGCTACACCTTC.